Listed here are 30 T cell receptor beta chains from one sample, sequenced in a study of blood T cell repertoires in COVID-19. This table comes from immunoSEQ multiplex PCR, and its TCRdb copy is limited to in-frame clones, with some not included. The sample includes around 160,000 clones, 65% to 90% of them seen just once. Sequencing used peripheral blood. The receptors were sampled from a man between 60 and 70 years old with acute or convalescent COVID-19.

The CDR3 DNA reads TGCGCCAGCAGCGATTTCCCCCCCGGGGGACTGGGGGAGACCCAGTACTTC. Residues: CASSDFPPGGLGETQYF. V is TRBV5-1 and J is TRBJ2-5; tentatively, D is TRBD2 (6 bases). V dropped 4 bases and J dropped 5 bases, with 24 bases sitting between them. CDR3 length equals 17 residues. The germline V gene has CDR1 SGHRS and CDR2 YFSETQ.

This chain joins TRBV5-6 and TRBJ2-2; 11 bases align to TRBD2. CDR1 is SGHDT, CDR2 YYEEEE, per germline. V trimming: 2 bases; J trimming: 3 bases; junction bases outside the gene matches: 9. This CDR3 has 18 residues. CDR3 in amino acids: CASSLELAGVSHTGELFF. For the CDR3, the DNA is TGTGCCAGCAGCTTAGAACTAGCGGGAGTTTCTCACACCGGGGAGCTGTTTTTT.

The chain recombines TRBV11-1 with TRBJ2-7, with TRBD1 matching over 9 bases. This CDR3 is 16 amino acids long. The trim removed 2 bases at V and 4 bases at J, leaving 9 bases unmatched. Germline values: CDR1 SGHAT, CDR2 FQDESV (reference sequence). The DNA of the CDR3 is TGTGCCAGCAGCTTACGACCCGGGACAGGGTTATACGAGCAGTACTTC. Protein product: CASSLRPGTGLYEQYF.

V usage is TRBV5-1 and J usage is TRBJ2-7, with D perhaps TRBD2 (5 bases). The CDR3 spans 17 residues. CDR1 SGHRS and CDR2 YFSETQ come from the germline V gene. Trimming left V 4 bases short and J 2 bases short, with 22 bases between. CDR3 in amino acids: CASSVLLSAERTYEQYF. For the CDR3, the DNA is TGCGCCAGCAGCGTCCTTCTTTCAGCGGAAAGGACCTACGAGCAGTACTTC.

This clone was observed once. The CDR3 nucleotides are TGTGCCAGCAGTTTAAGGACAGGGGATGGCTACACCTTC. This encodes CASSLRTGDGYTF. The V call is TRBV28, the J call TRBJ1-2; TRBD1 agrees at 9 bases. The CDR3 has 13 residues. V lost 2 bases and J lost 6; bases outside the gene matches: 1. In germline, CDR1 is MDHEN, CDR2 SYDVKM.

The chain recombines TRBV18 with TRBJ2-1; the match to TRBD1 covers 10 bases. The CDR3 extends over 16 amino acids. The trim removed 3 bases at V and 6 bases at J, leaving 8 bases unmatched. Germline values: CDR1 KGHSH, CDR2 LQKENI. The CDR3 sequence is CASSPWGGTGVNEQFF. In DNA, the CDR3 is TGTGCCAGCTCACCTTGGGGCGGGACAGGGGTCAATGAGCAGTTCTTC.

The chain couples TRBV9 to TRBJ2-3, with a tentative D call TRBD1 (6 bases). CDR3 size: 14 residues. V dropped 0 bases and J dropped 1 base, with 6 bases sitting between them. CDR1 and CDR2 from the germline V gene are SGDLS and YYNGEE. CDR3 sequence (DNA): TGTGCCAGCAGCGTAGACAGGGGCACAGATACGCAGTATTTT. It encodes CASSVDRGTDTQYF. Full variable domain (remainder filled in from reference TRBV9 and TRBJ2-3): DSGVTQTPKHLITATGQRVTLRCSPRSGDLSVYWYQQSLDQGLQFLIQYYNGEERAKGNILERFSAQQFPDLHSELNLSSLELGDSALYFCASSVDRGTDTQYFGPGTRLTVL.

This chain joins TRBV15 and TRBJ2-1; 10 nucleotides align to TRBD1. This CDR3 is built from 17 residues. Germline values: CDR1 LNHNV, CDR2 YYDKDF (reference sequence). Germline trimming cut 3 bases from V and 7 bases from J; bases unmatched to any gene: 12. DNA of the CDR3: TGTGCCACCAGCAGCGAGAGATCGACAGGGGGCCGGAATGAGCAGTTCTTC. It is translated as CATSSERSTGGRNEQFF.

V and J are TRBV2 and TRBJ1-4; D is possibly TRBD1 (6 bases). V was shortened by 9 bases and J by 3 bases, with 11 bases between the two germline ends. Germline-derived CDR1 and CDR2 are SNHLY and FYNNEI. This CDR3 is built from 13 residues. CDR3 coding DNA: TGTGCCAGTAGGGGGGGGCCTAATGAAAAACTGTTTTTT. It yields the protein CASRGGPNEKLFF.

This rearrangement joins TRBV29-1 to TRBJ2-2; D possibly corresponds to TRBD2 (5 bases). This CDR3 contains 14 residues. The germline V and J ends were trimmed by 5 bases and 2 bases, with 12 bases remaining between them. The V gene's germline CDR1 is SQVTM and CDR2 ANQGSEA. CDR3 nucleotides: TGCAGCGTTTCGGGAACCACTAACACCGGGGAGCTGTTTTTT. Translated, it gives CSVSGTTNTGELFF.

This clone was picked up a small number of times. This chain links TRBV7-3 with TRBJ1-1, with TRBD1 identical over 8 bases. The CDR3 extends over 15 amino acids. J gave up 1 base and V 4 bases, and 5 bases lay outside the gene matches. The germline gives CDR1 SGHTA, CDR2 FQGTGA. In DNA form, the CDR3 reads TGTGCCAGCAGCTCTTCCCAGGGGGCGAACACTGAAGCTTTCTTT. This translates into CASSSSQGANTEAFF. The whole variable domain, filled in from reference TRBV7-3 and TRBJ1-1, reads GAGVSQTPSNKVTEKGKYVELRCDPISGHTALYWYRQSLGQGPEFLIYFQGTGAADDSGLPNDRFFAVRPEGSVSTLKIQRTERGDSAVYLCASSSSQGANTEAFFGQGTRLTVV.

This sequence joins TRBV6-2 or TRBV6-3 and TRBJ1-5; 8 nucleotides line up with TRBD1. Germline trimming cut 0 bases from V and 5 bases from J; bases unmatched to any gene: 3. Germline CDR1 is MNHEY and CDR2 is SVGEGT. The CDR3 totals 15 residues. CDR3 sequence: CASSYSIRGHQPQHF. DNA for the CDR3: TGTGCCAGCAGTTACTCGATCAGGGGGCATCAGCCCCAGCATTTT.

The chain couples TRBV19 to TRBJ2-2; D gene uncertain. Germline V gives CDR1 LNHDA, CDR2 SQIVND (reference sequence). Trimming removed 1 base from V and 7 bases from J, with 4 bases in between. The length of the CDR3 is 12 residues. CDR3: CASSIGLGELFF. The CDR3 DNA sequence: TGTGCCAGTAGTATAGGGCTCGGGGAGCTGTTTTTT.

The CDR3 loop reads CASSPGTSGRGYNEQFF. In nucleotides, the CDR3 is TGTGCCAGCAGCCCCGGGACTAGCGGGAGGGGGTACAATGAGCAGTTCTTC. The rearrangement links TRBV3-1 (or the pseudogene TRBV3-2) to TRBJ2-1; 16 bases map to TRBD2. The germline V gene has CDR1 LGHDT and CDR2 YNNKEL (reference sequence). CDR3 length: 17 amino acids. Trimming at V came to 4 bases and at J to 4 bases, leaving 4 bases not matched to a gene.

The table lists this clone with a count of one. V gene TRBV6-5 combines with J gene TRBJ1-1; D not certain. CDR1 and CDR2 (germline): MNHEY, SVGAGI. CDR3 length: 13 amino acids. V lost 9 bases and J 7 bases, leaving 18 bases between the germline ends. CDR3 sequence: CASFLGYRLEAFF. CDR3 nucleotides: TGTGCCAGTTTCCTCGGGTATAGACTTGAAGCTTTCTTT.

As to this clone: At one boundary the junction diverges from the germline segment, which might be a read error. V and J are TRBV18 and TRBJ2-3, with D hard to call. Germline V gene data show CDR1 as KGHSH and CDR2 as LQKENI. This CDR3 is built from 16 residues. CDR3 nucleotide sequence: TGTACCAGCTCACCAGCGACACCCCGAAGCACAGATACGCAGTATTTT. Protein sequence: CTSSPATPRSTDTQYF.

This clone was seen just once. The DNA for the CDR3 is TGTGCCAGCAGCTTAGGGGAGACGGCTAATGAAAAACTGTTTTTT. It specifies CASSLGETANEKLFF. V and J are TRBV7-9 and TRBJ1-4; D is undetermined. V was shortened by 1 base and J by 3 bases, with 9 bases between the two germline ends. CDR1 is SEHNR, CDR2 FQNEAQ, per germline (reference sequence). This CDR3 region has 15 residues.

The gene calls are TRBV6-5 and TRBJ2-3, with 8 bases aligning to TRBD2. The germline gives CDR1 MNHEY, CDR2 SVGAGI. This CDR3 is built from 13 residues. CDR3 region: CATAGVNTDTQYF. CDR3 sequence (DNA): TGTGCGACAGCGGGAGTAAACACAGATACGCAGTATTTT.

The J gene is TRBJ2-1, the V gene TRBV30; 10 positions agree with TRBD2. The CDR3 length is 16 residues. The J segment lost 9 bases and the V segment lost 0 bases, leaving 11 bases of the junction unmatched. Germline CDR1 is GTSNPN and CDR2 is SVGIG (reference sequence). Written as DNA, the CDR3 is TGTGCCTGGAGTGTAGGGCTAGCGGGAGTCGGTAGTGAGCAGTTCTTC. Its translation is CAWSVGLAGVGSEQFF. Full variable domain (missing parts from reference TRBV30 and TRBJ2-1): SQTIHQWPATLVQPVGSPLSLECTVEGTSNPNLYWYRQAAGRGLQLLFYSVGIGQISSEVPQNLSASRPQDRQFILSSKKLLLSDSGFYLCAWSVGLAGVGSEQFFGPGTRLTVL.

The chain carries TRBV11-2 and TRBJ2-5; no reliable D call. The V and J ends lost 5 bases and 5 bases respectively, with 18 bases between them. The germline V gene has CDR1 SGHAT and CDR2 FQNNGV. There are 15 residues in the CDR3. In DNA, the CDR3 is TGTGCCAGCAGCACGCGACACAACCCCAAGGAGACCCAGTACTTC. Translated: CASSTRHNPKETQYF.

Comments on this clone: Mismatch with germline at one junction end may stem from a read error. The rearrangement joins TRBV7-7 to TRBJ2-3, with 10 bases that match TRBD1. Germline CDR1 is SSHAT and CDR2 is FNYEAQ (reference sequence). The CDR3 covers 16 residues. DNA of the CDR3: TGTGCTAGCAGCGCGGGACAGGGGAGAAGGACAGATACGCAGTATTTT. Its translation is CASSAGQGRRTDTQYF.

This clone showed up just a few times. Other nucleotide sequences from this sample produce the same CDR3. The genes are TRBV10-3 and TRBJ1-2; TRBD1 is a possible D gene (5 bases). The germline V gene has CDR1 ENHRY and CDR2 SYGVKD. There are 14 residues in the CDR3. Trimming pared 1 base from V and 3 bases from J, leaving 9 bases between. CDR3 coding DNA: TGTGCCATCAGTGAGTTCGGGGGGGACTATGGCTACACCTTC. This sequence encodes CAISEFGGDYGYTF.

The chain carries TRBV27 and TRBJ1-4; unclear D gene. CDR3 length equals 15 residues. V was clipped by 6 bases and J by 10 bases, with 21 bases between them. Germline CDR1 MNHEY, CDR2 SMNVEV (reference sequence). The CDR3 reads CASSRTGSVLGKLFF. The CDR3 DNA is TGTGCCAGCAGCCGCACCGGGTCCGTCCTGGGAAAACTGTTTTTT.

The CDR3 loop is CASSFGAGGQPQHF. CDR3 DNA sequence: TGTGCCAGCAGCTTTGGGGCAGGTGGGCAGCCCCAGCATTTT. The V call is TRBV5-4, the J call TRBJ1-5, with a tentative D call TRBD1 (5 bases). Germline-derived CDR1 and CDR2 are SGHNT and YYREEE (reference sequence). The V and J ends lost 2 bases and 7 bases respectively, with 13 bases between them. The CDR3 covers 14 residues. The whole variable domain, remainder taken from reference TRBV5-4 and TRBJ1-5, is ETGVTQSPTHLIKTRGQQVTLRCSSQSGHNTVSWYQQALGQGPQFIFQYYREEENGRGNFPPRFSGLQFPNYSSELNVNALELDDSALYLCASSFGAGGQPQHFGDGTRLSIL.

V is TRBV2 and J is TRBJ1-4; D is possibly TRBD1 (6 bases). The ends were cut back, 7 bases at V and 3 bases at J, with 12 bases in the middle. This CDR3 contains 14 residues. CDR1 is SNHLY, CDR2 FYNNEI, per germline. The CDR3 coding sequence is TGTGCCAGCACTGACAGGCCAGCTAATGAAAAACTGTTTTTT. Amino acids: CASTDRPANEKLFF.

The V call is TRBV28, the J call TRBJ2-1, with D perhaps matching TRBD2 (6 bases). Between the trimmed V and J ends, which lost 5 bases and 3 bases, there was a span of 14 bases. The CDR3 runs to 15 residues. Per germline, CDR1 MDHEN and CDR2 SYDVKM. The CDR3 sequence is CASSIPASDYNEQFF. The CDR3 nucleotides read TGTGCCAGCAGTATTCCGGCTAGCGACTACAATGAGCAGTTCTTC.

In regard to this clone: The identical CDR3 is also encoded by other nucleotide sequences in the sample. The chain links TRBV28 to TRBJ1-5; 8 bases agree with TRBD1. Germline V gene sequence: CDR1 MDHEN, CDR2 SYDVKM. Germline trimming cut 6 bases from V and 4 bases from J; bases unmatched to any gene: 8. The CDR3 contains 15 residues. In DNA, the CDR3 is TGTGCCAGCAGACCCCAGGGGGCTGGGAATCAGCCCCAGCATTTT. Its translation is CASRPQGAGNQPQHF. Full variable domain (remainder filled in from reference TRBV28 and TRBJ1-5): DVKVTQSSRYLVKRTGEKVFLECVQDMDHENMFWYRQDPGLGLRLIYFSYDVKMKEKGDIPEGYSVSREKKERFSLILESASTNQTSMYLCASRPQGAGNQPQHFGDGTRLSIL.

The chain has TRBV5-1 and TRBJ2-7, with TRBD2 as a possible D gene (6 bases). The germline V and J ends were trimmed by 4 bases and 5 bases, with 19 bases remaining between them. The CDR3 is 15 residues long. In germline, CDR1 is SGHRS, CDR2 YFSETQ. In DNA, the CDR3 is TGCGCCAGCAGCGTTGGGGGGAGCCCCCTGAACGAGCAGTACTTC. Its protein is CASSVGGSPLNEQYF.

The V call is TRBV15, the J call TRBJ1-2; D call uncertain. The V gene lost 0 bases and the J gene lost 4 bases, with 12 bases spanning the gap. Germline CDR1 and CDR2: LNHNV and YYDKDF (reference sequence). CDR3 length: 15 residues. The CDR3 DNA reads TGTGCCACCAGCAGAGATCCCACAGACCCCTATGGCTACACCTTC. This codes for CATSRDPTDPYGYTF. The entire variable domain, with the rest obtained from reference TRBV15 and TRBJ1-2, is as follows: DAMVIQNPRYQVTQFGKPVTLSCSQTLNHNVMYWYQQKSSQAPKLLFHYYDKDFNNEADTPDNFQSRRPNTSFCFLDIRSPGLGDTAMYLCATSRDPTDPYGYTFGSGTRLTVV.

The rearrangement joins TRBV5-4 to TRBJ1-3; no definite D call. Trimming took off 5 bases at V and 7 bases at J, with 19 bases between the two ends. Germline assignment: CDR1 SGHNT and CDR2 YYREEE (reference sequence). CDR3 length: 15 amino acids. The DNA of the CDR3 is TGTGCCAGCAGTACACCGACCCGAGCCGGGAACACCATATATTTT. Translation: CASSTPTRAGNTIYF.